This entry lists 27 T cell receptor beta chains sequenced from one sample in a study of shared clonotypes between healthy human individuals. TCRdb's table, derived via immunoSEQ multiplex PCR, lists solely in-frame clones and lacks some. The sample lists 450,000 to 650,000 clones, around 81% occurring once. Material: PBMCs. These receptors came from a woman aged 40 to 50 in good health. Some clones in this sample may be carry-over from other donors' samples.

This chain connects TRBV7-3 to TRBJ2-7; TRBD2 agrees at 7 bases. V shed 5 bases, J shed 3 bases, and the junction held 7 bases outside the gene matches. The length of the CDR3 is 14 residues. CDR1 and CDR2 from the germline V gene are SGHTA and FQGTGA. The CDR3 bases are TGTGCCAGCAGCCCCCCGACTAGCAGCTACGAGCAGTACTTC. Its protein is CASSPPTSSYEQYF.

The gene calls are TRBV28 and TRBJ2-7, with 8 bases fitting TRBD1. Per the germline V gene, CDR1 is MDHEN and CDR2 is SYDVKM. V lost 5 bases and J lost 2; bases outside the gene matches: 8. The CDR3 extends over 15 amino acids. The CDR3: CASSPGVTGAYEQYF. As DNA, the CDR3 is TGTGCCAGCAGTCCAGGGGTGACAGGGGCCTACGAGCAGTACTTC.

V gene TRBV5-7 combines with J gene TRBJ2-2, with TRBD2 matching over 11 bases. TRBV5-7 is an open reading frame, and its role is uncertain. CDR3 size: 18 residues. With 1 base clipped from V and 0 bases from J, the junction kept 5 bases outside the gene matches. The CDR3 is CASSLWTSGHPNTGELFF. As DNA, the CDR3 is TGTGCCAGCAGCTTGTGGACTAGCGGGCACCCGAACACCGGGGAGCTGTTTTTT.

About this clone itself: At one end the junction does not follow the germline gene, possibly because of a read error. The chain combines TRBV7-8 with TRBJ2-7, with a weak D call TRBD2 (6 bases). This CDR3 contains 16 residues. Germline V CDR1 and CDR2: SGHVS, FQNEAQ. This CDR3 is CASSQGLSGLRAEQYF. Written as DNA, the CDR3 is TGCGCCAGCAGCCAGGGATTATCGGGACTCCGGGCCGAGCAGTACTTC.

Only a few counts were recorded for this clone. A far larger clone is only one base removed, so a read error is likely. The chain employs TRBV30 and TRBJ1-2, with 9 positions matching TRBD1. CDR3 length: 14 amino acids. Trimming at V came to 3 bases and at J to 3 bases, leaving 5 bases not matched to a gene. Germline values: CDR1 GTSNPN, CDR2 SVGIG (reference sequence). CDR3 nucleotides: TGTGCCTGGAGGTGGACAGGGGCGGACTATGGCTACACCTTC. It is translated as CAWRWTGADYGYTF.

V gene TRBV10-2 combines with J gene TRBJ2-7; no clear D. Looked up from germline, CDR1 is WSHSY and CDR2 is SAAADI. This CDR3 region has 14 residues. Trimming stripped 8 bases from V and 3 bases from J, with 17 bases between. CDR3 residues: CASAPSGAVYEQYF. In nucleotides, the CDR3 is TGCGCCAGCGCCCCTTCCGGAGCCGTCTACGAGCAGTACTTC.

For the CDR3, the DNA is TGTGCCAGCAACCCTGTGGGGGCAGGGCAGCCCCAGCATTTT. Protein product: CASNPVGAGQPQHF. V usage is TRBV6-1 and J usage is TRBJ1-5; tentatively, D is TRBD1 (6 bases). V dropped 7 bases and J dropped 7 bases, with 17 bases sitting between them. Germline V gene lookup returns CDR1 MNHNS and CDR2 SASEGT. The CDR3 has 14 residues.

The chain is built from TRBV5-4 and TRBJ2-3; 16 nucleotides line up with TRBD2. CDR3 length equals 16 residues. Germline loops: CDR1 SGHNT, CDR2 YYREEE (reference sequence). The ends lost 3 bases at V and 5 bases at J; junction bases unmatched: 3. In DNA, the CDR3 is TGTGCCAGCAGCTCGGGACTAGCGGGAGGGGAAGATACGCAGTATTTT. This gives the protein CASSSGLAGGEDTQYF.

This chain connects TRBV9 to TRBJ1-2, with no clear D. The CDR3 spans 13 residues. Trimming left V 5 bases short and J 10 bases short, with 18 bases between. Germline V lookup: CDR1 SGDLS, CDR2 YYNGEE. The CDR3 reads CASRGMGLGDYTF. The CDR3 nucleotides are TGTGCCAGCAGGGGGATGGGATTGGGAGACTACACCTTC.

As for this clone: This clone may be a read error of a much larger clone one base away. The chain links TRBV20-1 to TRBJ1-2; the D is unclear. The CDR3 extends over 11 amino acids. Germline lookup yields CDR1 DFQATT and CDR2 SNEGSKA (reference sequence). CDR3 coding DNA: TGCAGGACCCAACGGGCGGACGGCTACACCTTC. Its protein is CRTQRADGYTF.

The chain uses TRBV4-1 and TRBJ1-5; D might be TRBD1 (5 bases). The length of the CDR3 is 14 residues. V dropped 3 bases and J dropped 5 bases, with 11 bases sitting between them. From germline, CDR1 is MGHRA and CDR2 YSYEKL. This CDR3 is CASSQPGLDQPQHF. CDR3 DNA sequence: TGCGCCAGCAGCCAGCCGGGACTAGATCAGCCCCAGCATTTT.

The DNA for the CDR3 is TGTGCCAGCAGCTTGGGAGGGAGGGCCCAAGAGACCCAGTACTTC. Residues: CASSLGGRAQETQYF. The chain uses TRBV5-4 and TRBJ2-5, with 7 positions matching TRBD2. The CDR3 spans 15 residues. The ends lost 0 bases at V and 1 base at J; junction bases unmatched: 3. The germline V gene encodes CDR1 SGHNT and CDR2 YYREEE (reference sequence).

The rearrangement joins TRBV30 to TRBJ2-5; no clear D. Germline CDR1 reads GTSNPN; CDR2 reads SVGIG (reference sequence). CDR3 length equals 13 residues. Trimming left V 4 bases short and J 3 bases short, with 12 bases between. The CDR3 loop reads CAWTVLWEETQYF. CDR3 sequence (DNA): TGTGCCTGGACTGTACTTTGGGAAGAGACCCAGTACTTC.

To note about this clone: At one end the junction does not follow the germline gene, possibly because of a read error. Other DNA sequences in this specimen translate into the identical CDR3. V usage is TRBV7-9 and J usage is TRBJ2-1; 8 bases are a match to TRBD2. CDR3 length: 15 amino acids. The germline V gene encodes CDR1 SEHNR and CDR2 FQNEAQ (reference sequence). The CDR3 sequence: CASSPRLARYNEQFF. CDR3 DNA: TGCGCCAGCAGCCCCAGACTAGCGCGCTACAATGAGCAGTTCTTC.

This chain joins TRBV4-1 and TRBJ2-3, with 7 bases that match TRBD2. Germline V lookup: CDR1 MGHRA, CDR2 YSYEKL. The CDR3 has 16 amino acids. After removal of 0 bases from V and 5 bases from J, the junction contained 8 bases not matched to a gene. CDR3 sequence reads: CASSQDRGGEGDTQYF. CDR3 nucleotides: TGCGCCAGCAGCCAAGATAGGGGCGGGGAGGGAGATACGCAGTATTTT.

J is TRBJ2-1 and V is TRBV7-9; 7 bases agree with TRBD2. The J segment lost 2 bases and the V segment lost 3 bases, leaving 4 bases of the junction unmatched. Germline CDR1 reads SEHNR; CDR2 reads FQNEAQ (reference sequence). The length of the CDR3 is 15 residues. In DNA, the CDR3 is TGTGCCAGCAGCTTTACGGGAGGACCCTACAATGAGCAGTTCTTC. Amino acid sequence: CASSFTGGPYNEQFF.

The CDR3 bases are TGTGCCAGCAGCAAAGGGTCGTCGGGCGGCACTGAAGCTTTCTTT. It codes for CASSKGSSGGTEAFF. This rearrangement joins TRBV21-1 to TRBJ1-1. TRBV21-1 is marked as a pseudogene. This CDR3 comprises 15 residues.

The chain carries TRBV6-6 and TRBJ2-7; TRBD1 might be the D (5 bases). The CDR3 covers 14 residues. Per the germline V gene, CDR1 is MNHNY and CDR2 is SVGAGI (reference sequence). The V gene lost 4 bases and the J gene lost 1 base, with 11 bases spanning the gap. The CDR3 region has the DNA TGTGCCAGCAGTTGGGGCGTGGGTTCCTACGAGCAGTACTTC. Amino acids: CASSWGVGSYEQYF.

The chain uses TRBV4-3 and TRBJ1-3, with 11 bases aligning to TRBD1. Germline assignment: CDR1 LGHNA and CDR2 YSLEER. V was pared by 3 bases and J by 2 bases, with 3 bases of the junction left unmatched. The CDR3 spans 16 residues. For the CDR3, the DNA is TGCGCCAGCAGCCAGGGGACAGGGGGGACTGGAAACACCATATATTTT. This encodes CASSQGTGGTGNTIYF.

J is TRBJ2-3 and V is TRBV9; 7 bases are a match to TRBD2. V lost 0 bases and J lost 0; bases outside the gene matches: 4. The CDR3 runs to 16 residues. CDR1 is SGDLS and CDR2 is YYNGEE in the germline V gene. The CDR3: CASSVGGLRSTDTQYF. As DNA, the CDR3 is TGTGCCAGCAGCGTAGGGGGACTAAGAAGCACAGATACGCAGTATTTT.

This clone has more than one count but fewer than ten. The chain carries TRBV18 and TRBJ2-5; D possibly uses TRBD1 or TRBD2 (6 bases each). Trimming removed 1 base at V and 2 bases at J, with 11 bases between. Germline CDR1 is KGHSH and CDR2 is LQKENI. The CDR3 is 15 amino acids. CDR3 amino acids: CASSPQGGLQETQYF. The CDR3 bases are TGTGCCAGCTCACCACAGGGGGGCCTTCAAGAGACCCAGTACTTC.

J is TRBJ2-3 and V is TRBV7-3; either TRBD1 or TRBD2 may fit D (6 bases each). CDR1 is SGHTA and CDR2 is FQGTGA in the germline V gene. V lost 1 base and J 0 bases, leaving 11 bases between the germline ends. CDR3 size: 16 residues. CDR3 amino acids: CASSLIGGSSTDTQYF. CDR3 nucleotide sequence: TGTGCCAGCAGCTTAATAGGGGGGTCGAGCACAGATACGCAGTATTTT.

This chain connects TRBV19 to TRBJ1-5, with D uncertain. This CDR3 is built from 15 residues. The germline gives CDR1 LNHDA, CDR2 SQIVND (reference sequence). V lost 6 bases to trimming and J lost 3 bases, with 15 bases between them. The CDR3 protein is CASRSLQSYNQPQHF. Written as DNA, the CDR3 is TGTGCCAGTAGGTCCCTTCAGAGTTACAATCAGCCCCAGCATTTT.

This clone has only one observation. This chain connects TRBV6-6 to TRBJ2-7; no reliable D call. V lost 7 bases and J lost 0, with 10 bases in between. The germline gives CDR1 MNHNY, CDR2 SVGAGI (reference sequence). This CDR3 spans 13 amino acids. The CDR3 reads CASTHSVSYEQYF. The CDR3 nucleotides are TGTGCCAGCACCCACTCGGTCTCCTACGAGCAGTACTTC.

The chain carries TRBV6-5 and TRBJ1-1; D gene ambiguous. V lost 0 bases to trimming and J lost 4 bases, with 12 bases between them. In germline, CDR1 is MNHEY, CDR2 SVGAGI. The CDR3 contains 15 residues. The CDR3 region has the DNA TGTGCCAGCAGTTACTCGATAGTAGGTTCCACTGAAGCTTTCTTT. This gives the protein CASSYSIVGSTEAFF.

The chain joins TRBV7-2 to TRBJ2-3, with D perhaps TRBD2 (6 bases). Germline assignment: CDR1 SGHTA and CDR2 FQGNSA. Trimming pared 2 bases from V and 7 bases from J, leaving 16 bases between. This CDR3 comprises 15 residues. The CDR3 loop reads CASSLRETSPYTQYF. The CDR3 bases are TGTGCCAGCAGCTTAAGGGAGACTAGTCCATATACGCAGTATTTT.

The CDR3 DNA sequence: TGTGCCAGCAGTCAACCAGGGGGGGAGCTGTTTTTT. Its translation: CASSQPGGELFF. The chain has TRBV2 and TRBJ2-2, with D tentatively TRBD1 (5 bases). Per germline, CDR1 SNHLY and CDR2 FYNNEI. V was pared by 5 bases and J by 8 bases, with 9 bases between. The CDR3 extends over 12 amino acids.